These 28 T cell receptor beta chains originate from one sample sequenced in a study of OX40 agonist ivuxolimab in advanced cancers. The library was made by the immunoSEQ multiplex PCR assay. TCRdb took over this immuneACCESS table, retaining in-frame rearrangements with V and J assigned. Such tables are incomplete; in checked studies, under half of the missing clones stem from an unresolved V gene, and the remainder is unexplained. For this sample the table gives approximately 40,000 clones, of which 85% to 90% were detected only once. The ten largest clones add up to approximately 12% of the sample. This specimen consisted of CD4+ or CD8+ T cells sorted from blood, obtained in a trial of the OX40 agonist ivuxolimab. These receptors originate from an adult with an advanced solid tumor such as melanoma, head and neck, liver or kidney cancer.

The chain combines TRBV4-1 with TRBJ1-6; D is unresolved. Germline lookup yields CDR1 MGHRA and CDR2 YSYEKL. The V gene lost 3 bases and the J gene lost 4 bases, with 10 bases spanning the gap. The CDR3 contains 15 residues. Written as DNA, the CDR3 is TGCGCCAGCAGCCAGGCCAGAGAATATAATTCACCCCTCCACTTT. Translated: CASSQAREYNSPLHF.

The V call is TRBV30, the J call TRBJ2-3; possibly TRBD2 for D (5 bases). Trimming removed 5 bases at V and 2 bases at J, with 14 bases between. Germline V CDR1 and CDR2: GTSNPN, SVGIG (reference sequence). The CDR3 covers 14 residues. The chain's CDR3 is CAWSASRITDTQYF. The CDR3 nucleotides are TGTGCCTGGTCGGCTAGCCGAATCACAGATACGCAGTATTTT.

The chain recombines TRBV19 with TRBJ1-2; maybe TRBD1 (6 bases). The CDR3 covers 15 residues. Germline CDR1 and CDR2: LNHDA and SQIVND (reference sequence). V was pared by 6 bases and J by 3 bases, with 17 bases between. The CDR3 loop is CASSPFRGLDYGYTF. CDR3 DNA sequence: TGTGCCAGTAGCCCTTTCAGGGGTCTCGACTATGGCTACACCTTC.

The CDR3, as DNA: TGTGCCAGTAGTATCCGACTAGCGGGGGATCTGAGATCCCCAGATACGCAGTATTTT. This codes for CASSIRLAGDLRSPDTQYF. The chain is built from TRBV19 and TRBJ2-3; 12 positions match TRBD2. CDR1 is LNHDA and CDR2 is SQIVND in the germline V gene (reference sequence). V was clipped by 3 bases and J by 4 bases; unmatched bases: 14. The CDR3 runs to 19 residues.

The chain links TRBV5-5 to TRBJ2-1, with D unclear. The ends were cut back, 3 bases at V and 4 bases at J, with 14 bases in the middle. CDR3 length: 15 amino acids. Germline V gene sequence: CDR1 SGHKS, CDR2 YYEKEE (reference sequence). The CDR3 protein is CASSSGPLWYNEQFF. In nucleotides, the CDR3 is TGTGCCAGCAGCTCGGGCCCATTGTGGTACAATGAGCAGTTCTTC.

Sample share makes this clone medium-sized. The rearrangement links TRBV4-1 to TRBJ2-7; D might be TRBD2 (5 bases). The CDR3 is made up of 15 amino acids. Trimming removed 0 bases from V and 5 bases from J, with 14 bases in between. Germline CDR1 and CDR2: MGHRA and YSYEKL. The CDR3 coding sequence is TGCGCCAGCAGCCAAGATCCCACGGCGGGTGACGAGCAGTACTTC. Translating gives CASSQDPTAGDEQYF.

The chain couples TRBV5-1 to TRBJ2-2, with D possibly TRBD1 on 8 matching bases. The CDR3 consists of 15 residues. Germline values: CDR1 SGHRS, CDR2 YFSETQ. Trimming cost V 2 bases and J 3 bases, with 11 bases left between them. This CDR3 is CASSFTGGDTGELFF. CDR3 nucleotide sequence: TGCGCCAGCAGCTTCACAGGGGGGGACACCGGGGAGCTGTTTTTT.

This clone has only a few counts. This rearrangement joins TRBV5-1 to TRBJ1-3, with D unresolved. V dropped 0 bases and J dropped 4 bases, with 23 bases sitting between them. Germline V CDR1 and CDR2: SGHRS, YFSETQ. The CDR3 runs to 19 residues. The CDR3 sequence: CASSLVSQDALSAGNTIYF. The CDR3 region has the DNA TGCGCCAGCAGCTTGGTTTCGCAGGATGCCCTCTCTGCGGGAAACACCATATATTTT.

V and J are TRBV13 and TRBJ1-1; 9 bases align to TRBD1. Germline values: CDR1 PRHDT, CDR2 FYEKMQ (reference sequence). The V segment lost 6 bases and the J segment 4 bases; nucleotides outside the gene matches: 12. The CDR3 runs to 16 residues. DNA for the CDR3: TGTGCCAGCAGTTGGGACAGGGATGTGGGGACCACTGAAGCTTTCTTT. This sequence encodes CASSWDRDVGTTEAFF.

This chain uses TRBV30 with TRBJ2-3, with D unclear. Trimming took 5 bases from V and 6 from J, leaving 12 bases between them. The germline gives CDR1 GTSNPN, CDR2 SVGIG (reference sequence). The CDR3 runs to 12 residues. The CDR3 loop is CAWGPSLDTQYF. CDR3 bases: TGTGCCTGGGGACCCAGTTTGGATACGCAGTATTTT. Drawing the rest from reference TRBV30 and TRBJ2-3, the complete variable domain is SQTIHQWPATLVQPVGSPLSLECTVEGTSNPNLYWYRQAAGRGLQLLFYSVGIGQISSEVPQNLSASRPQDRQFILSSKKLLLSDSGFYLCAWGPSLDTQYFGPGTRLTVL.

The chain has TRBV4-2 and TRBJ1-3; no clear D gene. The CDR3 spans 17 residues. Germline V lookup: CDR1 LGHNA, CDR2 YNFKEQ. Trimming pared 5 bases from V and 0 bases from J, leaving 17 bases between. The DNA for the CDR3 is TGTGCCAGCAGCTTGGCCTTGGGCGGGCGCTCTGGAAACACCATATATTTT. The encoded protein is CASSLALGGRSGNTIYF.

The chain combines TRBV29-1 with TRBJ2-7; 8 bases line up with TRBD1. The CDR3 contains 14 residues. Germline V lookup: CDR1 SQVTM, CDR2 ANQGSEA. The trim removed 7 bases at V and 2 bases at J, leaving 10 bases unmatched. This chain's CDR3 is CSAEVGTGPYEQYF. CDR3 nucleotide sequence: TGCAGCGCCGAGGTGGGGACAGGACCCTACGAGCAGTACTTC.

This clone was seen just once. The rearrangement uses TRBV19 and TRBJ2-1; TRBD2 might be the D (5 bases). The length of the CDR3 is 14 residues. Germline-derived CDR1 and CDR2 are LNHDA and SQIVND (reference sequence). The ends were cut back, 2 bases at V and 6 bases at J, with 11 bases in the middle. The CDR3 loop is CASSIRLALNEQFF. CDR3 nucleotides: TGTGCCAGTAGTATAAGGCTAGCCCTCAATGAGCAGTTCTTC.

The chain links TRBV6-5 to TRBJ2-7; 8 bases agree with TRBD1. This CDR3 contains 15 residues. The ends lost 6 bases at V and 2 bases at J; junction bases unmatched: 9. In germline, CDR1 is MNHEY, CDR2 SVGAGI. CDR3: CASSSPGQATYEQYF. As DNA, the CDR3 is TGTGCCAGCAGCTCTCCGGGACAGGCGACCTACGAGCAGTACTTC.

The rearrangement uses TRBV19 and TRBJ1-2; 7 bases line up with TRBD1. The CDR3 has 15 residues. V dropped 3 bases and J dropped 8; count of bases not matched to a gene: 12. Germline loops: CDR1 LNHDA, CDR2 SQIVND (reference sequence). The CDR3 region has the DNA TGTGCCAGTAGTATCGAGGACAGGCGACTTGACGGCTACACCTTC. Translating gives CASSIEDRRLDGYTF.

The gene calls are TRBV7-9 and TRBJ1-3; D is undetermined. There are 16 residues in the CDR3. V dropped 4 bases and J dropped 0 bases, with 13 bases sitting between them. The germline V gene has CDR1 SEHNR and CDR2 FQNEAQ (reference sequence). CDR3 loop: CASSSTDGISGNTIYF. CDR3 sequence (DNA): TGTGCCAGCAGCTCGACTGACGGAATCTCTGGAAACACCATATATTTT.

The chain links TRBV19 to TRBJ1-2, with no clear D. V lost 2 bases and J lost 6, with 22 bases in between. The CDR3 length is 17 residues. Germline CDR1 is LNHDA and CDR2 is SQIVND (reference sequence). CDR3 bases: TGTGCCAGTAGTATAATACTCCGAGGGTGGGCTGCGGATGGCTACACCTTC. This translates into CASSIILRGWAADGYTF.

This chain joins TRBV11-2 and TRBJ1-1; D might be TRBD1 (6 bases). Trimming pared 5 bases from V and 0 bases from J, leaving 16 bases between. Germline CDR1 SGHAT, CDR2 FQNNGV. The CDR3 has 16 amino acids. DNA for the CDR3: TGTGCCAGCAGCGCGGTTCTACAGGGAATGAACACTGAAGCTTTCTTT. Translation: CASSAVLQGMNTEAFF.

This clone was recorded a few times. This CDR3 is CASISGTGSTNEKLFF. CDR3 in DNA: TGTGCCAGCATTTCCGGGACAGGGTCAACTAATGAAAAACTGTTTTTT. The chain links TRBV28 to TRBJ1-4, with 9 bases lining up with TRBD1. The V segment lost 7 bases and the J segment 0 bases; nucleotides outside the gene matches: 6. The germline V gene has CDR1 MDHEN and CDR2 SYDVKM. The CDR3 consists of 16 residues.

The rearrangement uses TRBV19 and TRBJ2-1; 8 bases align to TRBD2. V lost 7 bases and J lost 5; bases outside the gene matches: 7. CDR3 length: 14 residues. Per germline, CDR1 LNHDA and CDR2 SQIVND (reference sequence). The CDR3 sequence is CASNWLAGDNEQFF. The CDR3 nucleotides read TGTGCCAGTAATTGGCTAGCGGGCGACAATGAGCAGTTCTTC. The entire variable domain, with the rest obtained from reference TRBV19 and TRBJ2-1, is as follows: DGGITQSPKYLFRKEGQNVTLSCEQNLNHDAMYWYRQDPGQGLRLIYYSQIVNDFQKGDIAEGYSVSREKKESFPLTVTSAQKNPTAFYLCASNWLAGDNEQFFGPGTRLTVL.

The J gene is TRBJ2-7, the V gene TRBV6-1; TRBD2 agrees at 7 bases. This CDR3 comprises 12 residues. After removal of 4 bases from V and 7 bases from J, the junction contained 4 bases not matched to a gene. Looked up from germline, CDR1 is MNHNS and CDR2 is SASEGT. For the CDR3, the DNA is TGTGCCAGCAGTGGACTAGCTTGGGAGCAGTACTTC. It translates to CASSGLAWEQYF.

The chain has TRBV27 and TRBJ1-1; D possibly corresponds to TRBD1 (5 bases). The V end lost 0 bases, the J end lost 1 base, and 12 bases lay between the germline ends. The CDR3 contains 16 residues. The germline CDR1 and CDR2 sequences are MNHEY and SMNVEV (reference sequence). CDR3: CASSLSGGRRNTEAFF. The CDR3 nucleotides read TGTGCCAGCAGTTTATCTGGGGGACGGAGGAACACTGAAGCTTTCTTT.

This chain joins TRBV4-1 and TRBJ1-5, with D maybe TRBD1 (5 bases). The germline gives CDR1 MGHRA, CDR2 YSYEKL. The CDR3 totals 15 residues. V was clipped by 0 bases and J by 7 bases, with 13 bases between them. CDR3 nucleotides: TGCGCCAGCAGCCAAGAGTGGGGGATGTTCCAGCCCCAGCATTTT. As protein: CASSQEWGMFQPQHF.

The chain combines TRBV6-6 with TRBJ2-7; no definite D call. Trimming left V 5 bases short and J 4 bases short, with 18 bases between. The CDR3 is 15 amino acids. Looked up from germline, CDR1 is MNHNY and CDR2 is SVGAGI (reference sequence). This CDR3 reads CASSPSPGHEYEQYF. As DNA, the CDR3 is TGTGCCAGCAGTCCAAGCCCGGGTCATGAGTACGAGCAGTACTTC.

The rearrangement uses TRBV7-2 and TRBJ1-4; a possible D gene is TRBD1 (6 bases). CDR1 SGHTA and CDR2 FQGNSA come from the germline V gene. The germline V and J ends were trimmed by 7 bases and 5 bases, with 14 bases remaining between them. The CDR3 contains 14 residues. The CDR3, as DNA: TGTGCCAGCATGGACAGCCCCATAAATGAAAAACTGTTTTTT. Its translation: CASMDSPINEKLFF.

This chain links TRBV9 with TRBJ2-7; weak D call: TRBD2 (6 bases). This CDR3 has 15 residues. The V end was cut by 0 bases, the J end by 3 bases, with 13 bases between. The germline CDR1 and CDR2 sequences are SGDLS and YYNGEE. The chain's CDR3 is CASSVGGGTYYEQYF. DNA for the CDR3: TGTGCCAGCAGCGTAGGTGGAGGGACGTACTACGAGCAGTACTTC. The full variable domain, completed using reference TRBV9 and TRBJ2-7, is DSGVTQTPKHLITATGQRVTLRCSPRSGDLSVYWYQQSLDQGLQFLIQYYNGEERAKGNILERFSAQQFPDLHSELNLSSLELGDSALYFCASSVGGGTYYEQYFGPGTRLTVT.

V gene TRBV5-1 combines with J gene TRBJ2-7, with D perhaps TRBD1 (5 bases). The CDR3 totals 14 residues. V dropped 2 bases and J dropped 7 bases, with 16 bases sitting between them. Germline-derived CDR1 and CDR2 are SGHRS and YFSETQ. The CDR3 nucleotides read TGCGCCAGCAGCTTCACAGGCCAAGGGAAAGAGCAGTACTTC. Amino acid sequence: CASSFTGQGKEQYF.

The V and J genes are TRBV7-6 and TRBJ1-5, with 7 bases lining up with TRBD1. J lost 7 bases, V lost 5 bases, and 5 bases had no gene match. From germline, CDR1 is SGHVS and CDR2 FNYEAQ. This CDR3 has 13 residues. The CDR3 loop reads CASSPGGGQPQHF. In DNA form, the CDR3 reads TGTGCCAGCAGCCCAGGGGGGGGACAGCCCCAGCATTTT.